This TCR beta chain came from a study of T cell clones after liver transplantation. Using immunoSEQ multiplex PCR, the repertoire was profiled, and TCRdb retains in-frame clones only, with some absent. The sample lists more than 95,000 clones, 84% occurring once. Germline loops: CDR1 SGHTA, CDR2 FQGNSA. V was shortened by 5 bases and J by 6 bases, with 20 bases between the two germline ends. This CDR3 is built from 16 residues. This clonotype was sampled from a human patient who received a liver transplant. Part of the T cell pool may stem from the graft donor. The chain recombines TRBV7-2 with TRBJ2-1; D is perhaps TRBD1 (6 bases). Sequencing used CD4+ T cells from blood, obtained approximately 43 months after liver transplant. For the CDR3, the DNA is TGTGCCAGCAGCCGAGGCGGCAGGGGAGACGGCAATGAGCAGTTCTTC. Protein: CASSRGGRGDGNEQFF.